This TCR beta chain appears in the sequencing data of a study of blood T cell repertoires in COVID-19. Study information: Spain, Italy and the United States supplied samples that represented acute and convalescent COVID-19. Nucleic acid was either cDNA or gDNA, and it came from T cells, B-cell-depleted T cells, or PBMCs.

Per the study methods: Estimation of nucleated cell counts relied on the amplification of reference gene primers. Sequencing used immunoSEQ multiplex PCR; TCRdb keeps in-frame clones, though not all of them. V, J and clone size are those of that table, while D and trimming were read from the DNA. The table includes about 220,000 clones, 82% detected once. V dropped 3 bases and J dropped 4; count of bases not matched to a gene: 5. CDR3 length: 14 residues. Looked up from germline, CDR1 is SGHAT and CDR2 is FQNNGV. The V call is TRBV11-2, the J call TRBJ2-7; 8 nucleotides agree with TRBD2. The sample taken for sequencing was peripheral blood. The sequence was obtained from a woman older than 75 with acute or convalescent COVID-19. The CDR3 protein is CASSFGTSRYEQYF. CDR3 bases: TGTGCCAGCAGCTTCGGGACTAGTAGGTACGAGCAGTACTTC.